This T cell receptor beta chain was observed in a study of blood T cell repertoires in COVID-19 (dated by TCRdb to the early 2020s). At the level of the whole study: Collaborator samples came from the United States, Italy and Spain and covered acute and convalescent phases of COVID-19. Samples were obtained from the ongoing ImmuneRACE study (first 160 participants) and from 1,254 subjects provided by 6 global collaborators. The repertoires were released in a freely available public database meant as a resource for research on the immune response to SARS-CoV-2. The prospective study material was composed of cDNA or gDNA derived from T cells, B-cell-depleted T cells, or PBMCs. Sample metadata almost always included a de-identified subject ID, COVID-19 status, age in years and sex. Deeply sampled blood TCRbeta repertoires from subjects exposed to, actively infected with, or recovered from COVID-19 were included in the dataset. Where available, HLA class I and class II types were obtained from metadata supplied by the sample provider rather than from assay-based typing.

Remarks on this clone: Its antigen has not been determined. Per-nucleotide qualities are absent, and no much larger clonotype sits a single base away.

TCRbeta CDR3 regions were amplified from genomic DNA using the immunoSEQ Assay, a bias-controlled multiplex PCR. Turning to the authors' computational methods: The number of nucleated cells in each sample was estimated from the amplification of reference gene primers within the assay. To quantify the absolute abundance of each unique TCRbeta CDR3 rearrangement, sequence reads were collapsed and filtered. For each sample, productive Simpson clonality was calculated as the square root of Simpson's diversity index over productive rearrangements. TCRdb took over this immuneACCESS table, retaining in-frame rearrangements with V and J assigned. Such tables are incomplete; in checked studies, under half of the missing clones stem from an unresolved V gene, and the remainder is unexplained. For V, J and clone size, that table is used; D and trimming come from the DNA. The sample profile shows under 250,000 clones; around three quarters of them were found once. The ten top clones hold around 7.7% of the sample.

Collaborating institutions collected whole blood in K2EDTA tubes following their own protocols. Collaborator samples were shipped for TCRbeta analysis as frozen whole blood, isolated PBMCs, or DNA extracted from either sample type. What the research found in general, with its limitations: The amount of clinical and demographic metadata varied by source and participant and was provided uncurated.

Here V drops 6 bases and J drops 8 bases, and the junction holds 9 bases not matched to any gene. Looking up the germline V gene yields CDR1 MNHEY and CDR2 SVGAGI. The CDR3 has 13 amino acids, counting the end cysteine and phenylalanine. Only the CDR3 DNA is retained, 39 bases long and in frame from the first base. Sequencing input: peripheral blood. This chain is built from TRBV6-5 and TRBJ1-2; 7 middle bases align to TRBD1. This clonotype originated in a woman in her 70s with acute or convalescent COVID-19. The DNA sequence is given as TGTGCCAGCAGGGCCGACAGGGCCCGGGGCTACACCTTC. Its translation reads: CASRADRARGYTF.